This TCR beta chain was recovered during a study of T-cell reconstitution after alpha-beta-depleted transplantation in children. General study findings and limits: Once a year had passed after transplant, T-cell counts and diversity came mostly from newly produced T cells. Some patients' high day-60 TCRbeta diversity was attributed to recipient cells surviving conditioning.

In this sample, this clonotype turned up a few times. Its antigen remains unidentified. The CDR3 loop spans 16 amino acids. In germline, CDR1 is DFQATT, CDR2 SNEGSKA (reference sequence). Trimming left V 3 bases short and J 0 bases short, with 12 bases between. Unique molecular identifiers featured in how the TCRbeta library was prepared. Via MiXCR, TCRdb re-called the PCR reads, giving one row per CDR3 protein. The repertoire has hundreds of thousands of distinct CDR3 sequences, around 15% of them found once; the top ten carry about 41%. The sequences come from PBMCs, mostly from graft donor cells, collected 360 days after TCRalphabeta/CD19-depleted stem cell transplant. The chain recombines TRBV20-1 with TRBJ2-6; TRBD1 might be the D (5 bases). This TCR was sampled from a male patient between 2 and 15 years old who had a stem cell transplant for acute lymphoblastic leukemia, so the T cells may come from the graft donor. CDR3 sequence reads: CSASRQRLSGANVLTF. The DNA for the CDR3 is TGCAGTGCTAGTAGACAGCGTCTCTCTGGGGCCAACGTCCTGACTTTC.